What follows describes a single T cell receptor beta chain. At one end the junction does not follow the germline gene, possibly because of a read error. Generated by immunoSEQ multiplex PCR, the TCRdb table keeps only in-frame clones and is missing some. The sample carries roughly 38,000 clones, approximately 87% recorded once. The germline gives CDR1 SSHAT, CDR2 FNYEAQ (reference sequence). The CDR3 has 15 amino acids. These data belong to a study of OX40 agonist ivuxolimab in advanced cancers. The material was CD4+ or CD8+ T cells sorted from blood, obtained in a trial of the OX40 agonist ivuxolimab. The V gene is TRBV7-7, the J gene TRBJ2-5; 12 bases map to TRBD2. This sequence originates from an adult with an advanced solid tumor such as melanoma, head and neck, liver or kidney cancer. The DNA of the CDR3 is TGTGCTAGCAGCTCTAGCGGGGGGGCCTTGGAGACCCAGTACTTC. Residues: CASSSSGGALETQYF.